This TCR beta chain was profiled in a study of cytomegalovirus exposure and HLA in healthy donors. Clones were read by immunoSEQ multiplex PCR, and TCRdb kept only the in-frame ones, dropping some. The profile shows about 120,000 clones, about 88% of them singletons. Trimming took off 6 bases at V and 3 bases at J, with 18 bases between the two ends. Germline V CDR1 and CDR2: MDHEN, SYDVKM. This CDR3 is built from 15 residues. This clone was seen once. V is TRBV28 and J is TRBJ2-7, with D unclear. This receptor was identified in a man aged 18 to 29 in good health and CMV-seropositive. Material: PBMCs. Here the CDR3 DNA reads TGTGCCAGCAGCAAAAAAATGACATATTACTACGAGCAGTACTTC. Translation gives CASSKKMTYYYEQYF.